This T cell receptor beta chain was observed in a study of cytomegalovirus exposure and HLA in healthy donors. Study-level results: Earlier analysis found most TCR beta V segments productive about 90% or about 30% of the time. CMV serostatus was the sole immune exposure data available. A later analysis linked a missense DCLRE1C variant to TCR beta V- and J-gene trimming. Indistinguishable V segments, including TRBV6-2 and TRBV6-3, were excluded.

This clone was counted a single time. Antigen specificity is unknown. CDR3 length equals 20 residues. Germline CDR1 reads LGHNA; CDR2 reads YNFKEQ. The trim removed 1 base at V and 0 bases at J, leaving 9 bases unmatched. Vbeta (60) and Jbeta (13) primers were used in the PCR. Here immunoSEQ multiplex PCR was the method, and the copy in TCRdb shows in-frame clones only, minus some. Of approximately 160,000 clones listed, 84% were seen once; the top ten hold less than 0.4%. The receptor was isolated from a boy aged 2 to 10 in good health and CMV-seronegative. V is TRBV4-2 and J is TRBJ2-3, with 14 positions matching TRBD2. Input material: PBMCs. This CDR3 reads CASSQGLAGGAGRSTDTQYF. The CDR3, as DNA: TGTGCCAGCAGCCAAGGACTAGCGGGAGGGGCCGGTAGGAGCACAGATACGCAGTATTTT.